Listed below are T cell receptor beta chains from one sample, sequenced in a study of T cell responses to AZD1222 COVID-19 vaccine. Sequencing was performed with immunoSEQ multiplex PCR; in TCRdb, only in-frame clones are kept and a portion is missing. This table has 200,000 to 250,000 clones, approximately 94% appearing once. The sample in question was peripheral blood, obtained on day 0 of MenACWY control vaccination. These receptors originate from an adult in good health. The CDR3 runs from the conserved cysteine through the conserved F or W. Each record gives: V gene, J gene, D gene, CDR3 protein. The D gene is left open where the match is weak.

V: TRBV19; J: TRBJ2-3; D: TRBD1; CDR3: CASSIYRGTTDTQYF
V: TRBV5-1; J: TRBJ2-1; D: TRBD1; CDR3: CASSTGQVGNEQFF
V: TRBV5-6; J: TRBJ2-7; D: -; CDR3: CASSLAPQGLRYEQYF
V: TRBV21-1; J: TRBJ2-5; D: -; CDR3: CASSSGAETQYF
V: TRBV11-2; J: TRBJ1-1; D: -; CDR3: CASSLGQNTEAFF
V: TRBV3-1/TRBV3-2; J: TRBJ1-1; D: TRBD1; CDR3: CASSQVDRGNTEAFF
V: TRBV9; J: TRBJ2-2; D: TRBD2; CDR3: CASSPTSGGVNTGELFF
V: TRBV7-9; J: TRBJ2-1; D: -; CDR3: CASSFSFFYNEQFF
V: TRBV5-1; J: TRBJ1-1; D: TRBD1; CDR3: CASSFSSGGTEAFF
V: TRBV18; J: TRBJ1-6; D: -; CDR3: CASSPDGGVSPLHF
V: TRBV28; J: TRBJ1-6; D: -; CDR3: CASGSGTATSPLHF
V: TRBV10-1; J: TRBJ2-3; D: -; CDR3: CASSEAMGTDTQYF
V: TRBV3-1/TRBV3-2; J: TRBJ1-1; D: TRBD1; CDR3: CASSQDPPTGGLNTEAFF
V: TRBV16; J: TRBJ2-3; D: -; CDR3: CASSQSRGSTDTQYF
V: TRBV5-6; J: TRBJ1-2; D: -; CDR3: CASSWTDGYTF